The T cell receptor (beta chain) under discussion was sequenced for a study of CD8 T cells in ankylosing spondylitis. The study, taken as a whole, reports: Typical of ankylosing spondylitis blood, it appeared, was a TCR beta motif of under 10 highly homologous variants.

TCR beta libraries were made by quantitative 5'-RACE with molecular barcodes. TCRdb reprocessed the 5' RACE reads with MiXCR, giving one entry per CDR3 protein. The sample consists of around 890,000 distinct CDR3 sequences, approximately 12% of them appearing once. The CDR3 runs 15 residues. CDR1 and CDR2 (germline): MNHNS, SASEGT. V lost 10 bases and J lost 0, with 16 bases in between. This clonotype was found many times. What it binds is not known. The sequencing input was blood, either unsorted or a sorted T cell fraction (not recorded which). The V call is TRBV6-1, the J call TRBJ1-5; the D is unclear. The sequence was collected from a male donor with ankylosing spondylitis. The CDR3 DNA reads TGTGCCACCCGAATGGCCGGACTTAGCAATCAGCCCCAGCATTTT. Translating gives CATRMAGLSNQPQHF.